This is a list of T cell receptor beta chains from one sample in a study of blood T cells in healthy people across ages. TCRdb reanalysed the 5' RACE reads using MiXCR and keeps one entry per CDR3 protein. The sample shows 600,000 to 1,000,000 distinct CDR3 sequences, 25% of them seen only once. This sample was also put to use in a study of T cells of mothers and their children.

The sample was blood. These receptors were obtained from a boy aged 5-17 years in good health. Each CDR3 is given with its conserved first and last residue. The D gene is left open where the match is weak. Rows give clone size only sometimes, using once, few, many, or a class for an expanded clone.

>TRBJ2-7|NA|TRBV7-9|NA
TGTGCCAGCAGCTTAAAGGACCGCTCCTACGAGCAGTACTTC
CASSLKDRSYEQYF
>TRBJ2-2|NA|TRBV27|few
TGTGCCAGCAGTTTATCTTCTAACCGCGGGGAGCTGTTTTTT
CASSLSSNRGELFF
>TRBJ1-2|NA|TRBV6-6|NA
TGTGCCAGCAGTCCCCGACATACAGGTGCTAACTATGGCTACACCTTC
CASSPRHTGANYGYTF
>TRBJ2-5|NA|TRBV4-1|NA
TGCGCCAGCAGCCAAGCTGGGGCAGGTAAAGAGACCCAGTACTTC
CASSQAGAGKETQYF
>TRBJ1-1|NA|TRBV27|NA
TGTGCCAGCAGTTTAAGGACAGTGAACACTGAAGCTTTCTTT
CASSLRTVNTEAFF
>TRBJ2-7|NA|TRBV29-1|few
TGCAGCGTCCGTACGGACGTCTACGAGCAGTACTTC
CSVRTDVYEQYF
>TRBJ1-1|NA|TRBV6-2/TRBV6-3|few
TGTGCCAGCAGCAGGGCTGGCGTGAACACTGAAGCTTTCTTT
CASSRAGVNTEAFF
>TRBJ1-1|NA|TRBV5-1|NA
TGCGCCAGCAGCCCTTTATTAGGGGGATTTGAAGCTTTCTTT
CASSPLLGGFEAFF
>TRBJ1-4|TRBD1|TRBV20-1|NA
TGCAGTGCTCCGGACAGGGGGTGGGATGAAAAACTGTTTTTT
CSAPDRGWDEKLFF
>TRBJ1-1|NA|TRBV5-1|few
TGCGCCAGCAGTTCAGGGGCGATGAACACTGAAGCTTTCTTT
CASSSGAMNTEAFF
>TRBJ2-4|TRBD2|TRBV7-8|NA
TGTGCCAGCAGCTTGGGGGTAGCGGGAGGGGGCAAAAACATTCAGTACTTC
CASSLGVAGGGKNIQYF
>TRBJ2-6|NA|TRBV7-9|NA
TGTGCCAGCAGCTCCATCGGGGGGGCCAACGTCCTGACTTTC
CASSSIGGANVLTF
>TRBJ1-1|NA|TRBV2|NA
TGTGCCACCGACGTATCGGGCAGGATGAACACTGAAGCTTTCTTT
CATDVSGRMNTEAFF
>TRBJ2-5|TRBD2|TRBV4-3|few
TGCGCCAGCAGCCAAGGGGAGGGAGGCGAAGAGACCCAGTACTTC
CASSQGEGGEETQYF
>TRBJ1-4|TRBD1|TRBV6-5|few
TGTGCCAGCAGGAACGACAGGGGTAATGAAAAACTGTTTTTT
CASRNDRGNEKLFF
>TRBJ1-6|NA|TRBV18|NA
TGTGCCAGCTCACCATGGGCAGGGAACAATTCACCCCTCCACTTT
CASSPWAGNNSPLHF
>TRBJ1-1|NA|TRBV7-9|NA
TGTGCCAGCAGCCGGACAGCCTTGAACACTGAAGCTTTCTTT
CASSRTALNTEAFF
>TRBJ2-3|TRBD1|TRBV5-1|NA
TGCGCCAGCAGCCCACCGGACAGGGGCCCTAGCACAGATACGCAGTATTTT
CASSPPDRGPSTDTQYF
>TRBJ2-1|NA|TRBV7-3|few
TGTGCCAGCAGCTTAAGTCCAAAATACGGTGATGAGCAGTTCTTC
CASSLSPKYGDEQFF
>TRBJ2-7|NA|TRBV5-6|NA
TGTGCCAGCAGGCAGAGGCTATGGAACGAGCAGTACTTC
CASRQRLWNEQYF
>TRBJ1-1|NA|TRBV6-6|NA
TGTGCCAGCCGTTACCCGGCTGAGACTGAAGCTTTCTTT
CASRYPAETEAFF
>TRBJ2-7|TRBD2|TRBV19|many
TGTGCCAGCAGCGGGACTAGCGGGAGCTACGAGCAGTACTTC
CASSGTSGSYEQYF
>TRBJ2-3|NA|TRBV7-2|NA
TGTGCCAGCAGCTCCCGGGCCCCACCAGCAGATACGCAGTATTTT
CASSSRAPPADTQYF
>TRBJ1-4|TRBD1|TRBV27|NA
TGTGCCAGCAGCTCAACCCCCACAGGGGCTGGTGGAAAACTGTTTTTT
CASSSTPTGAGGKLFF
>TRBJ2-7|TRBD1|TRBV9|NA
TGTGCCAGCAGCGGGCACGCGACAGGGGGGTCCTACGAGCAGTACTTC
CASSGHATGGSYEQYF
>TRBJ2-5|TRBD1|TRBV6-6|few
TGTGCCAGCAGGGACAGGGCTCAAGAGACCCAGTACTTC
CASRDRAQETQYF
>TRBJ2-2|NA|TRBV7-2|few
TGTGCCAGCAGCTCTCCACTGAACACCGGGGAGCTGTTTTTT
CASSSPLNTGELFF
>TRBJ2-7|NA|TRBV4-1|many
TGCGCCAGCAGCCAAGACTGGGGGGATTCCTACGAGCAGTACTTC
CASSQDWGDSYEQYF
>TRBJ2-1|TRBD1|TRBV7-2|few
TGTGCCAGCAGCATGTCCCCGGGACAGGGGTATGAGCAGTTCTTC
CASSMSPGQGYEQFF
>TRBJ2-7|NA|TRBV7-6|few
TGTGCCAGCAGCTTAGCAGACTTCAACGAGCAGTACTTC
CASSLADFNEQYF
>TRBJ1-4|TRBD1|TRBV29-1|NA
TGCAGCGTCGGTAGGGGGACAGGGGACGAAAAACTGTTTTTT
CSVGRGTGDEKLFF
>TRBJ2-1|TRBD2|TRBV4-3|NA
TGCGCCAGCAGCCATGCCCCGGGACTAGCGGGAGTCTCATATGAGCAGTTCTTC
CASSHAPGLAGVSYEQFF
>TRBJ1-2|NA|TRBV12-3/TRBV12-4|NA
TGTGCCAGCAGTTTTGACAGACCTAACTATGGCTACACCTTC
CASSFDRPNYGYTF
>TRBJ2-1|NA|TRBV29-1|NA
TGCAGCGTTGAAGCCAGCAATGAGCAGTTCTTC
CSVEASNEQFF
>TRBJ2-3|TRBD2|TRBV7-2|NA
TGTGCCAGCAGCGGGGGGACTAGACGAAACACAGATACGCAGTATTTT
CASSGGTRRNTDTQYF
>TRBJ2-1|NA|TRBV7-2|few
TGTGCCAGCAGCTTACAGCCGGGAACCTACAATGAGCAGTTCTTC
CASSLQPGTYNEQFF
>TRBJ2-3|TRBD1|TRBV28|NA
TGTGCCAGCAACAAACGTGGGACAGCCTTCACAGATACGCAGTATTTT
CASNKRGTAFTDTQYF
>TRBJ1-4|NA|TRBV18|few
TGTGCCAGCTCACCACAGGGTGTTGGTAATGAAAAACTGTTTTTT
CASSPQGVGNEKLFF
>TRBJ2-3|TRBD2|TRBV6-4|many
TGTGCCAGCAGCCTAACTAGCGGGGGCACAGATACGCAGTATTTT
CASSLTSGGTDTQYF
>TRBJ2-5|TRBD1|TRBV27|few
TGTGCCAGCAGTACGACAGGGGAAGAGACCCAGTACTTC
CASSTTGEETQYF
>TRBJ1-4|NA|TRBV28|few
TGTGCCAGCAGGGAGCCCGATACATGGGGTGAAAAACTGTTTTTT
CASREPDTWGEKLFF
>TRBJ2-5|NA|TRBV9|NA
TGTGCCAGCAGCCTGGGACCCCTACTCCAAGAGACCCAGTACTTC
CASSLGPLLQETQYF
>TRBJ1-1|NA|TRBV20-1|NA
TGCAGTGCTAGGTTTGGGACAAGGGGATGGGACACTGAAGCTTTCTTT
CSARFGTRGWDTEAFF
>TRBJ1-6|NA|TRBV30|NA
TGTGCCTGGAGTGAGGGGGTTAATTCACCCCTCCACTTT
CAWSEGVNSPLHF
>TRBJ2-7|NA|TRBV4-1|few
TGCGCCAGCAGCCTTGTTCTAGAGTCGCCCTACGAGCAGTACTTC
CASSLVLESPYEQYF
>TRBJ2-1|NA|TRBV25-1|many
TGTGCCAGCAGCCTCACAGGAGGAGAGCAGTTCTTC
CASSLTGGEQFF
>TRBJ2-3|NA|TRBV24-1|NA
TGTGCCACCAGTGTTAGCAGCACAGATACGCAGTATTTT
CATSVSSTDTQYF
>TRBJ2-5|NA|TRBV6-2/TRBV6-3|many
TGTGCCAGCAGTCCCCCCTCGCAGGTGGAGACCCAGTACTTC
CASSPPSQVETQYF
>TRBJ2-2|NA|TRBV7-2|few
TGTGCCAGCAGCCCCCGCGAGGGCACCGGGGAGCTGTTTTTT
CASSPREGTGELFF
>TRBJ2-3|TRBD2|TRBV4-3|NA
TGCGCCAGCAGCCAAGGGGGACTAGTGTTCGCAGATACGCAGTATTTT
CASSQGGLVFADTQYF
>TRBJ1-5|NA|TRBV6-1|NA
TGTGCCAGCGCGCACCGGGACACGATCAATCAGCCCCAGCATTTT
CASAHRDTINQPQHF
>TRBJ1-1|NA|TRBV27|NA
TGTGCCAGCAGTTTAATTGGGAACACTGAAGCTTTCTTT
CASSLIGNTEAFF
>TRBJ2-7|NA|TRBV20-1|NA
TGCAGTGCTAGAGTCCAGGTCGAGCAGTACTTC
CSARVQVEQYF
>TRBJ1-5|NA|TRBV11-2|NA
TGTGCCAGCAGCCCGGGGACCAAAGGGGGTCAGCCCCAGCATTTT
CASSPGTKGGQPQHF
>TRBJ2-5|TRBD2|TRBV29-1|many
TGCAGCGTTCTAGCGGGAGGCGAGACCCAGTACTTC
CSVLAGGETQYF
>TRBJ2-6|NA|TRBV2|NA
TGTGCCAGCAGTGAACGGCCGAACTCTGGGGCCAACGTCCTGACTTTC
CASSERPNSGANVLTF
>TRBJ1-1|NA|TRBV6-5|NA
TGTGCCAGCAGTTGGGGAGGTGGGGGTGAAGCTTTCTTT
CASSWGGGGEAFF